This entry describes one T cell receptor (beta chain). This sample was included in a study of cytomegalovirus exposure and HLA in healthy donors. Background on the study: Of the donors genotyped, several hundred in all, around 77% fell in the Caucasian-associated ancestry cluster.

The CDR3 sequence is 10 residues long. Deletions cut 4 bases from V and 8 bases from J, with 8 bases between. Germline V gives CDR1 DFQATT, CDR2 SNEGSKA (reference sequence). It was with 60 Vbeta and 13 Jbeta primers that the PCR ran. Profiled with immunoSEQ multiplex PCR; TCRdb holds only in-frame clones, not every one. The table lists approximately 200,000 clones, more than 75% of them singletons. V usage is TRBV20-1 and J usage is TRBJ1-2, with no clear D. The sequence derives from a woman in her 50s in good health and CMV-seropositive. The sample consisted of PBMCs. The CDR3 spells CSAKAGGYTF. The CDR3, as DNA: TGCAGTGCTAAGGCGGGAGGCTACACCTTC.